Here is one T cell receptor (beta chain) with its context. Its cognate antigen is unknown. These data are taken from a study of cytomegalovirus exposure and HLA in healthy donors. Regarding the study as a whole: In a later analysis, TCR beta V- and J-gene trimming was associated with a missense DCLRE1C variant. Per a prior analysis, the majority of TCR beta V segments were productive roughly 90% or roughly 30% of the time. Researchers reported in a later analysis that common viral pathogens appeared linked to several top clusters. V segments that were indistinguishable, TRBV6-2 and TRBV6-3 among them, were omitted from analysis.

PCR used 60 Vbeta primers and 13 Jbeta primers. Data came from immunoSEQ multiplex PCR; TCRdb stores just in-frame clones and leaves some out. This sample has approximately 150,000 clones, with more than 70% found just once. V was trimmed by 2 bases and J by 1 base, leaving 8 bases between them. This CDR3 has 14 amino acids. Germline lookup yields CDR1 SEHNR and CDR2 FQNEAQ (reference sequence). Sequenced sample: PBMCs. This chain links TRBV7-9 with TRBJ2-5, with D unresolved. This sequence originates from a man younger than 35 in good health and CMV-seropositive. In nucleotides, the CDR3 is TGTGCCAGCAGCTTAAGCTCCACCCAAGAGACCCAGTACTTC. It encodes CASSLSSTQETQYF. Looking up the rest from reference TRBV7-9 and TRBJ2-5 gives the full variable domain: DTGVSQNPRHKITKRGQNVTFRCDPISEHNRLYWYRQTLGQGPEFLTYFQNEAQLEKSRLLSDRFSAERPKGSFSTLEIQRTEQGDSAMYLCASSLSSTQETQYFGPGTRLLVL.